The 29 T cell receptor beta chains reported below all come from one sample, sequenced in a study of cytomegalovirus exposure and HLA in healthy donors. The PCR employed 60 Vbeta primers together with 13 Jbeta primers. The repertoire was sequenced with immunoSEQ multiplex PCR; TCRdb's copy has only in-frame clones and lacks some. The sample contains 150,000 to 200,000 clones, 82% of which appear only once. The specimen sequenced was PBMCs. These receptors all come from a man over 45 in good health and CMV-seropositive.

The DNA of the CDR3 is TGCGCCAGCAGCTTGGTGGCGACAGGGGGCTTCAATGAGCAGTTCTTC. Protein product: CASSLVATGGFNEQFF. This chain uses TRBV5-1 with TRBJ2-1, with 10 positions matching TRBD1. The ends lost 0 bases at V and 6 bases at J; junction bases unmatched: 6. The germline V gene encodes CDR1 SGHRS and CDR2 YFSETQ. The CDR3 is 16 residues long.

Here the CDR3 DNA reads TGTGCCAGCAGCTTTGGACCGGGACTCTACGAGCAGTACTTC. Encoded protein: CASSFGPGLYEQYF. This chain joins TRBV7-2 and TRBJ2-7; possible D gene TRBD2, 6 bases. Germline CDR1 is SGHTA and CDR2 is FQGNSA. V was trimmed by 3 bases and J by 3 bases, leaving 12 bases between them. The CDR3 totals 14 residues.

The CDR3 region is CASRSRGKGDTQYF. In DNA form, the CDR3 reads TGTGCCAGTAGATCTCGGGGGAAGGGAGATACGCAGTATTTT. The chain links TRBV19 to TRBJ2-3, with a tentative D call TRBD2 (6 bases). The CDR3 is 14 amino acids. CDR1 is LNHDA and CDR2 is SQIVND in the germline V gene (reference sequence). The ends were cut back, 6 bases at V and 5 bases at J, with 15 bases in the middle.

The sample holds one count of this clone. The V call is TRBV6-6, the J call TRBJ2-3, with 9 positions matching TRBD1. This CDR3 is built from 15 residues. Per germline, CDR1 MNHNY and CDR2 SVGAGI (reference sequence). V shed 2 bases, J shed 2 bases, and the junction held 2 bases outside the gene matches. This chain's CDR3 is CASSYGTGSTDTQYF. CDR3 sequence (DNA): TGTGCCAGCAGTTACGGGACAGGGTCCACAGATACGCAGTATTTT.

The rearrangement joins TRBV5-1 to TRBJ1-2; tentative D call: TRBD1 (6 bases). This CDR3 region has 15 residues. Trimming left V 0 bases short and J 4 bases short, with 13 bases between. Germline V gene lookup returns CDR1 SGHRS and CDR2 YFSETQ. DNA of the CDR3: TGCGCCAGCAGCTTGGGGACAGTACAAGTCTATGGCTACACCTTC. It encodes CASSLGTVQVYGYTF.

J is TRBJ2-3 and V is TRBV28; 14 bases line up with TRBD2. Germline lookup yields CDR1 MDHEN and CDR2 SYDVKM. This CDR3 comprises 15 residues. V was clipped by 8 bases and J by 5 bases; unmatched bases: 6. In DNA form, the CDR3 reads TGTGCCAGCGGCGGACTAGCGGGAGGTAAAGATACGCAGTATTTT. Its protein product is CASGGLAGGKDTQYF.

The chain links TRBV30 to TRBJ2-7, with D possibly TRBD2 on 6 matching bases. Trimming removed 2 bases at V and 3 bases at J, with 14 bases between. The germline CDR1 and CDR2 sequences are GTSNPN and SVGIG (reference sequence). The CDR3 sequence is 14 residues long. The CDR3 spells CAWSPGGALYEQYF. In nucleotides, the CDR3 is TGTGCCTGGAGTCCCGGAGGGGCCCTCTACGAGCAGTACTTC.

The genes are TRBV4-2 and TRBJ1-1; 8 bases fit TRBD1. Germline CDR1 LGHNA, CDR2 YNFKEQ. This CDR3 is built from 16 residues. Unmatched junction bases numbered 9, after V lost 6 bases and J lost 0 bases. CDR3 sequence (DNA): TGTGCCAGCAGTCGTACAGGGGGTGGGATGAACACTGAAGCTTTCTTT. Protein product: CASSRTGGGMNTEAFF.

In its sample, this clone was seen once. The chain is built from TRBV10-2 and TRBJ2-7; D is unclear. Deletions cut 4 bases from V and 3 bases from J, with 10 bases between. This CDR3 comprises 13 residues. The V gene's germline CDR1 is WSHSY and CDR2 SAAADI. CDR3 DNA sequence: TGCGCCAGCAGTGTGTCGGGCCGCTACGAGCAGTACTTC. The encoded protein is CASSVSGRYEQYF.

This chain joins TRBV4-2 and TRBJ2-1; 8 bases are shared with TRBD2. The CDR3 contains 18 residues. The germline V gene has CDR1 LGHNA and CDR2 YNFKEQ. The J segment lost 4 bases and the V segment lost 0 bases, leaving 11 bases of the junction unmatched. CDR3 DNA sequence: TGTGCCAGCAGCCAAGAAGGGGGAACGGGAGGGGTTTACAATGAGCAGTTCTTC. Translated, it gives CASSQEGGTGGVYNEQFF.

The chain links TRBV7-3 to TRBJ2-5, with 9 nucleotides matching TRBD2. Trimming at V came to 4 bases and at J to 4 bases, leaving 7 bases not matched to a gene. CDR3 size: 15 residues. The germline V gene encodes CDR1 SGHTA and CDR2 FQGTGA. Here the CDR3 DNA reads TGTGCCAGCAGCTCCCTTGCGGGAGGGGTAGAGACCCAGTACTTC. Protein sequence: CASSSLAGGVETQYF.

This clone has a handful of counts. J is TRBJ1-4 and V is TRBV4-3; D remains unclear. The germline gives CDR1 LGHNA, CDR2 YSLEER. The CDR3 is made up of 16 amino acids. V was shortened by 0 bases and J by 0 bases, with 8 bases between the two germline ends. This chain's CDR3 is CASSQDNPTTNEKLFF. The CDR3, as DNA: TGCGCCAGCAGCCAAGATAATCCTACAACTAATGAAAAACTGTTTTTT.

This chain links TRBV19 with TRBJ1-5; 8 bases are shared with TRBD1. From germline, CDR1 is LNHDA and CDR2 SQIVND (reference sequence). V shed 5 bases, J shed 7 bases, and the junction held 16 bases outside the gene matches. The CDR3 is 17 amino acids. For the CDR3, the DNA is TGTGCCAGTAGTGTAACCCGCCGGACAGGGTGGGACCAGCCCCAGCATTTT. This gives the protein CASSVTRRTGWDQPQHF.

This chain links TRBV5-4 with TRBJ1-4; D is undetermined. CDR1 is SGHNT, CDR2 YYREEE, per germline (reference sequence). CDR3 size: 14 residues. V lost 5 bases to trimming and J lost 4 bases, with 12 bases between them. CDR3 region: CASSSERLNEKLFF. CDR3 bases: TGTGCCAGCAGTTCTGAGAGACTTAATGAAAAACTGTTTTTT. Full variable domain (rest looked up from reference TRBV5-4 and TRBJ1-4): ETGVTQSPTHLIKTRGQQVTLRCSSQSGHNTVSWYQQALGQGPQFIFQYYREEENGRGNFPPRFSGLQFPNYSSELNVNALELDDSALYLCASSSERLNEKLFFGSGTQLSVL.

This clone was seen a single time. V gene TRBV2 combines with J gene TRBJ1-2, with 8 positions matching TRBD1. CDR1 and CDR2 (germline): SNHLY, FYNNEI. Trimming took 10 bases from V and 2 from J; bases not matched to a gene: 15. This CDR3 is built from 16 residues. The CDR3 region has the DNA TGTGCCACCCCTGACAGGGGAGAGCCACGCAACTATGGCTACACCTTC. Residues: CATPDRGEPRNYGYTF.

The chain joins TRBV5-4 to TRBJ1-2; D is ambiguous. This CDR3 spans 11 amino acids. Germline V gives CDR1 SGHNT, CDR2 YYREEE (reference sequence). The V end was cut by 0 bases, the J end by 7 bases, with 4 bases between. The DNA for the CDR3 is TGTGCCAGCAGCTTGGCCCGTGGCTACACCTTC. It is translated as CASSLARGYTF.

This clone has a single count. The chain employs TRBV10-3 and TRBJ1-6; no reliable D call. From germline, CDR1 is ENHRY and CDR2 SYGVKD. The CDR3 is 14 residues long. The V gene lost 2 bases and the J gene lost 7 bases, with 9 bases spanning the gap. The CDR3 is CAISEGLLNSPLHF. The CDR3 DNA reads TGTGCCATCAGTGAGGGACTGCTGAATTCACCCCTCCACTTT.

The V and J genes are TRBV6-5 and TRBJ1-6; 9 bases map to TRBD1. Germline lookup yields CDR1 MNHEY and CDR2 SVGAGI. Unmatched junction bases numbered 7, after V lost 3 bases and J lost 10 bases. The length of the CDR3 is 15 residues. The CDR3 DNA follows: TGTGCCAGCAGTTATTCGGACAGGGGTTGGTCACCCCTCCACTTT. It yields the protein CASSYSDRGWSPLHF.

The chain employs TRBV11-2 and TRBJ2-3, with a possible D match to TRBD2 (5 bases). The CDR3 length is 13 residues. The V end was cut by 1 base, the J end by 5 bases, with 7 bases between. The germline gives CDR1 SGHAT, CDR2 FQNNGV. The DNA of the CDR3 is TGTGCCAGCAGCTTAGGTCGGGAAGATACGCAGTATTTT. Translating it yields CASSLGREDTQYF.

This rearrangement joins TRBV5-4 to TRBJ1-1, with TRBD1 as a possible D gene (6 bases). This CDR3 contains 13 residues. V was trimmed by 4 bases and J by 5 bases, leaving 12 bases between them. Germline CDR1 reads SGHNT; CDR2 reads YYREEE (reference sequence). In DNA form, the CDR3 reads TGTGCCAGCAGCACCCCAGGGGTAACTGAAGCTTTCTTT. Its translation is CASSTPGVTEAFF.

The J gene is TRBJ2-5, the V gene TRBV4-2; 8 bases agree with TRBD2. The germline V gene has CDR1 LGHNA and CDR2 YNFKEQ. Germline trimming cut 0 bases from V and 1 base from J; bases unmatched to any gene: 4. The CDR3 has 16 amino acids. The CDR3 sequence is CASSQDLTSGQETQYF. The DNA of the CDR3 is TGTGCCAGCAGCCAAGACCTTACTAGCGGCCAAGAGACCCAGTACTTC.

The rearrangement joins TRBV28 to TRBJ2-7, with D tentatively TRBD1 (5 bases). CDR3 length equals 12 residues. CDR1 and CDR2 (germline): MDHEN, SYDVKM. The V gene lost 6 bases and the J gene lost 4 bases, with 10 bases spanning the gap. The CDR3 sequence is CASRVTGYEQYF. The CDR3, as DNA: TGTGCCAGCAGAGTTACAGGTTACGAGCAGTACTTC. The whole variable domain, remainder taken from reference TRBV28 and TRBJ2-7, is DVKVTQSSRYLVKRTGEKVFLECVQDMDHENMFWYRQDPGLGLRLIYFSYDVKMKEKGDIPEGYSVSREKKERFSLILESASTNQTSMYLCASRVTGYEQYFGPGTRLTVT.

The CDR3 loop is CASRASGTGMGYGYTF. CDR3 DNA: TGTGCCAGCAGAGCCTCCGGGACAGGGATGGGCTATGGCTACACCTTC. This chain links TRBV28 with TRBJ1-2; 9 bases match TRBD1. Germline assignment: CDR1 MDHEN and CDR2 SYDVKM. This CDR3 contains 16 residues. V lost 6 bases to trimming and J lost 4 bases; unmatched junction nucleotides: 12.

The chain employs TRBV18 and TRBJ2-7, with 8 bases aligning to TRBD2. This CDR3 region has 14 residues. The germline gives CDR1 KGHSH, CDR2 LQKENI. The V and J ends lost 4 bases and 3 bases, in that order; junction bases with no gene match: 5. This CDR3 reads CASSLSGDHYEQYF. Here the CDR3 DNA reads TGTGCCAGCTCACTTAGCGGGGATCACTACGAGCAGTACTTC.

This sequence joins TRBV6-5 and TRBJ2-2, with D hard to call. CDR1 is MNHEY and CDR2 is SVGAGI in the germline V gene. The CDR3 sequence is 11 residues long. V gave up 5 bases and J gave up 6 bases, with 4 bases separating them. CDR3 DNA: TGTGCCAGCAGTCTAGCCGGGGAGCTGTTTTTT. Translation: CASSLAGELFF.

The genes are TRBV5-8 and TRBJ1-3; no clear D. The CDR3 is made up of 14 amino acids. V shed 5 bases and J shed 4 bases, with 13 bases lying between them. Germline CDR1 reads SGHTS; CDR2 reads YDEGEE. The CDR3 is CASSQDDEGNTIYF. Here the CDR3 DNA reads TGTGCCAGCAGTCAGGATGACGAGGGAAACACCATATATTTT.

The chain employs TRBV29-1 and TRBJ1-2; 7 bases agree with TRBD1. Germline assignment: CDR1 SQVTM and CDR2 ANQGSEA. CDR3 length equals 17 residues. Losses at the gene ends were 4 bases for V and 3 bases for J; bases not matched to a gene: 17. This CDR3 is CSVGGRGGGRLDYGYTF. In DNA, the CDR3 is TGCAGCGTTGGCGGGCGAGGGGGCGGACGACTCGACTATGGCTACACCTTC.

This clone was seen a single time. The chain carries TRBV7-9 and TRBJ2-7; D might be TRBD1 (5 bases). Germline V CDR1 and CDR2: SEHNR, FQNEAQ (reference sequence). Deletions cut 3 bases from V and 1 base from J, with 7 bases between. The CDR3 is made up of 13 amino acids. DNA of the CDR3: TGTGCCAGCAGCTTCCCAGGGTCCTACGAGCAGTACTTC. It specifies CASSFPGSYEQYF.

This sequence joins TRBV30 and TRBJ1-3, with 9 bases identical to TRBD1. CDR3 size: 16 residues. V gave up 3 bases and J gave up 8 bases; unmatched junction bases: 14. Germline CDR1 is GTSNPN and CDR2 is SVGIG (reference sequence). CDR3 residues: CAWRGGQGMGKDTIYF. In DNA, the CDR3 is TGTGCCTGGAGGGGGGGACAGGGTATGGGGAAGGACACCATATATTTT.